This T cell receptor beta chain was recovered during a study of OX40 agonist ivuxolimab in advanced cancers. Peripheral blood came from all dose cohorts at three timepoints. The germline V and J ends were trimmed by 7 bases and 2 bases, with 12 bases remaining between them. The CDR3 contains 14 residues. The V gene's germline CDR1 is LNHDA and CDR2 SQIVND (reference sequence). Study conclusions and caveats: In the expanded peripheral T cells, antigen specificity was never determined. People who partly responded at 0.1-3.0 mg/kg had some of the least clonal expansion seen.

Notes on this clone: No antigen is known for it.

Here immunoSEQ multiplex PCR was the method, and the copy in TCRdb shows in-frame clones only, minus some. The repertoire consists of about 55,000 clones, with about 90% occurring once and the leading ten covering roughly 13%. The source material was CD4+ or CD8+ T cells sorted from blood, sampled in a trial of the OX40 agonist ivuxolimab. The sequence derives from an adult with an advanced solid tumor such as melanoma, head and neck, liver or kidney cancer. The V call is TRBV19, the J call TRBJ1-5, with D unresolved. The CDR3 nucleotides are TGTGCCAGTACCGGGTCCGGGGGCAATCAGCCCCAGCATTTT. Its protein is CASTGSGGNQPQHF.